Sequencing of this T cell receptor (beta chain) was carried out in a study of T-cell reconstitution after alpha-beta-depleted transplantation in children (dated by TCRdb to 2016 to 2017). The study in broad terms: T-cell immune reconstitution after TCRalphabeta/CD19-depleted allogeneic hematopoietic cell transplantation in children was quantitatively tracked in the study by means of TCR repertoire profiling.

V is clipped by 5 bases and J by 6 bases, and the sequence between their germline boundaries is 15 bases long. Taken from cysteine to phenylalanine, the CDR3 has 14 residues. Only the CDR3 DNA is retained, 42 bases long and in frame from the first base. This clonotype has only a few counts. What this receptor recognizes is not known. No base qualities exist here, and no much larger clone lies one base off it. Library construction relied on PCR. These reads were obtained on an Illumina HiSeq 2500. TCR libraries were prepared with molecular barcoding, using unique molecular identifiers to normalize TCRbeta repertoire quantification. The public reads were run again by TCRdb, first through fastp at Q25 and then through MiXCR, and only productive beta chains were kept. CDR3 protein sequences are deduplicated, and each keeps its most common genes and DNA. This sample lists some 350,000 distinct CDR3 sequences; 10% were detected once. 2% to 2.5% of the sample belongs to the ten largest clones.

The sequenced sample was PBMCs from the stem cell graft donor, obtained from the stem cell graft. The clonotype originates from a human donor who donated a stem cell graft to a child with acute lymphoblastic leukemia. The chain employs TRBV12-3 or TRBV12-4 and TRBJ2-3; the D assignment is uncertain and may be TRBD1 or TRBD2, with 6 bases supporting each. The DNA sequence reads TGTGCCAGCAGTCATAGGGGGACTGCGGATACGCAGTATTTT. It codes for CASSHRGTADTQYF.